This T cell receptor beta chain is from a study of blood T cells in healthy people across ages (dated by TCRdb to between 2014 and 2016). Regarding the study in general: In model experiments, roughly one uniquely barcoded TCR beta cDNA molecule per two T cells was captured by template switching. To track age-related changes in TCR beta repertoire diversity, the study relied on deep sequencing normalized with unique cDNA molecular identifiers. Donors were grouped into four age groups: young (average 16 years), middle-aged (less than 40), aged (roughly 67) and long-lived (approximately 81). To avoid experimental bias, donors of different ages were randomly spread across the sequencing lanes. For two donors (one aged 18 to 29 and one aged 80 or older), the study analyzed two additional independent replicas of 1 million unique cDNA reads from the same blood draw.

The CDR3 spans 12 residues, from the cysteine through the phenylalanine. Only the CDR3 part of the read is kept: 36 bases, read in frame from the first base. Trimming at the junction amounts to 2 bases on V and 8 bases on J, and the germline ends lie 6 bases apart. The germline V gene encodes CDR1 LNHNV and CDR2 YYDKDF (reference sequence). Comments on this clonotype: Its antigen target is currently unknown. No per-base quality is available; no much larger clone lies one base away.

Receptors were amplified or captured by 5' RACE. The sequencing machine was an Illumina HiSeq 2500. A second PCR of roughly 6 to 11 cycles was run with a J-beta primer mix and a sample-barcoded 5' primer. A template-switch 5' adaptor carrying 12 random nucleotides introduced a unique molecular identifier onto each TCR beta cDNA molecule. At least 2.5 million CDR3-containing paired-end reads were obtained from each sample. All of the RNA was converted into first-strand cDNA using the Mint cDNA synthesis kit, with a TRBC-specific oligonucleotide serving as the primer. All cDNA was treated with uracil-DNA glycosylase and then went through a first 18-cycle PCR with the universal primers M1SS and BC2_uni_R. In the source study's methods: For normalization, 1 million high-quality reads, each with a distinct molecular identifier, were randomly selected from each sample. Reads with shared molecular identifiers were discarded instead of being binned into consensus sequences. CDR3 identification, clonotype clustering and error correction used MiTCR with a Q25 quality threshold and the strictest error-elimination algorithm. A nonparametric unseen species model with Euler transformation was used to estimate lower-bound total TCR beta diversity. TCRdb reprocessed the public reads (quality trimming at Q25 with fastp, clone calling with MiXCR) and kept in-frame beta chains. Each CDR3 protein gets just one entry, which takes the most common genes and DNA from the rows behind it. TCRdb, not the original authors, processed these V and J calls. Counted in this sample were over 950,000 distinct CDR3 sequences; about 53% of them appeared once. Together, the top ten hold 20% to 25% of the sample.

What the work shows at the level of the full study, not this receptor alone: Bulk unsorted PBMC profiling prevented conclusive comparison of naive and antigen-experienced compartments. Observed TCR beta diversity per million T cells fell roughly linearly with age, and a significant reduction was already apparent by age roughly 40. Estimates of total diversity from one million sequenced T cells were regarded as lower bounds and underestimates. Compared with the aged group, the long-lived group had more naive CD4+ T cells, fewer expanded clones and increased TCR diversity, suggesting age selection. Because donor CMV infection status was unknown, age-related changes in expanded clonotypes were potentially confounded. A strong correlation was found between observed TCR beta diversity and the percentage of naive T cells measured by flow cytometry.

Systemically healthy Caucasian individuals from Russia, 39 in total and aged roughly 6 to 100 years, were included as donors. Approximately 9.3 milliliters of peripheral blood were drawn from each donor into EDTA-treated Vacutainer tubes. Ficoll-Paque density-gradient centrifugation was used to isolate PBMCs, with at least 7 million per sample. Trizol reagent was used to extract total RNA from PBMCs, with at least 6 micrograms per sample. Naive CD45RAhigh/CD27high T cell percentages were measured by flow cytometry on a PBMC aliquot from every donor. Here the chain combines TRBV15 and TRBJ2-2, with no reliable assignment of the D segment. This TCR came from an older woman in good health. The material sequenced was blood. The nucleotides are TGTGCCACCAGCAGACGTTCAGGGGAGCTGTTTTTT. Its translation is CATSRRSGELFF.